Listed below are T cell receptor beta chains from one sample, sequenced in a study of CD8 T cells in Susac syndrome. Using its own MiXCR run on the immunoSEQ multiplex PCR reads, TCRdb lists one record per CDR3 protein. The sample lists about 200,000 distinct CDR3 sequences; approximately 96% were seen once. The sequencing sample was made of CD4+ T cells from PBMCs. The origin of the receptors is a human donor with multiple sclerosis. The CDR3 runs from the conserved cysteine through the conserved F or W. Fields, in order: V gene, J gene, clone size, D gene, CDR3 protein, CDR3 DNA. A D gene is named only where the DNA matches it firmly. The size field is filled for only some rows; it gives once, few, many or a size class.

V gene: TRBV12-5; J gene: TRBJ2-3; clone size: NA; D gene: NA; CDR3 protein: CASGLAGTDTQYF; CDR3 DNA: TGTGCTAGTGGTTTGGCCGGCACAGATACGCAGTATTTT
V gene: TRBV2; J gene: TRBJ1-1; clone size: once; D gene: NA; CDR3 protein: CASSKRGAGEAFF; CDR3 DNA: TGTGCCAGCAGTAAAAGGGGGGCAGGTGAAGCTTTCTTT
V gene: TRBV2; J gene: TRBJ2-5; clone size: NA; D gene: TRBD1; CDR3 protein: CASSYWDSPSETQYF; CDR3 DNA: TGTGCCAGCAGTTACTGGGACAGCCCTTCGGAGACCCAGTACTTC
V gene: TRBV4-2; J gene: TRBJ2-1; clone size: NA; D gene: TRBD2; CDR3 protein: CASSPRWGGGAPHEQFF; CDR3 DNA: TGTGCCAGCAGTCCCCGATGGGGCGGGGGGGCTCCCCATGAGCAGTTCTTC
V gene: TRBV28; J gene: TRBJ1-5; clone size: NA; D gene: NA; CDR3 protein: CASRGADQPQHF; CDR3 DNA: TGTGCCAGCAGAGGAGCCGATCAGCCCCAGCATTTT
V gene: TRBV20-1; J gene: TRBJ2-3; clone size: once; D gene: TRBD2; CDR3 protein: CSANERGTGTQYF; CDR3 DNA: TGCAGTGCCAACGAGCGGGGAACTGGTACGCAGTATTTT
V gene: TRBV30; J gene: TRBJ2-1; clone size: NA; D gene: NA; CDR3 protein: CAWIPYNEQFF; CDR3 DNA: TGTGCCTGGATCCCCTACAATGAGCAGTTCTTC
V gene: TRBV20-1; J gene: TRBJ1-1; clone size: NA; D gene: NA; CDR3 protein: CSATTGASPGGTEAFF; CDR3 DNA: TGCAGTGCAACAACCGGGGCCTCCCCAGGCGGTACTGAAGCTTTCTTT
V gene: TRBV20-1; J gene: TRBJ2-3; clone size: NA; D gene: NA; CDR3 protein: CSARDWGSTDTQYF; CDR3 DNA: TGCAGTGCTAGAGATTGGGGAAGCACAGATACGCAGTATTTT
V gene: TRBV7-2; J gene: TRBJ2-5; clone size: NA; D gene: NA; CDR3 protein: CASSFEPAAETQYF; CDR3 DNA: TGTGCCAGCAGCTTCGAGCCAGCGGCGGAGACCCAGTACTTC
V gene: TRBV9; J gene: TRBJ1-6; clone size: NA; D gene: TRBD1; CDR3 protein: CASSEGQGDNSPLHF; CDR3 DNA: TGTGCCAGCAGCGAAGGACAGGGTGACAATTCACCCCTCCACTTT
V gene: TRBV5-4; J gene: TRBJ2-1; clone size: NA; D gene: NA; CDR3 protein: CASSPRGTHNEQFF; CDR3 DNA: TGTGCCAGCAGCCCCCGGGGGACCCACAATGAGCAGTTCTTC
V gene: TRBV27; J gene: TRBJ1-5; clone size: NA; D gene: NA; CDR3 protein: CASSGGEYSNQPQHF; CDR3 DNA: TGTGCCAGCAGTGGAGGAGAGTATAGCAATCAGCCCCAGCATTTT
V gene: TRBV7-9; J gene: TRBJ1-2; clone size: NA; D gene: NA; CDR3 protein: CASSLQGWNYGYTF; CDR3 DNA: TGTGCCAGCAGCTTACAGGGTTGGAACTATGGCTACACCTTC
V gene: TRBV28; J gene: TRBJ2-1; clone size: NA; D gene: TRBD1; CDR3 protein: CASGYPGQAYNEQFF; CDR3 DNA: TGTGCCAGCGGGTATCCGGGACAGGCCTACAATGAGCAGTTCTTC
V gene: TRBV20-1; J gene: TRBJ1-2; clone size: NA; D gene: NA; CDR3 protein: CSARELGGRASGYTF; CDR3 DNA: TGCAGTGCTAGAGAGCTTGGTGGCAGGGCCAGTGGCTACACCTTC
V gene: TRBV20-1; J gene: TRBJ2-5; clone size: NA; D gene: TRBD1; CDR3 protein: CSARVVGTGDQETQYF; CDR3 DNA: TGCAGTGCTAGGGTCGTCGGGACAGGGGACCAAGAGACCCAGTACTTC
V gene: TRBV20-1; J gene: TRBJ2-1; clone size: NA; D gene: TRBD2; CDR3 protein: CSARDWVTSGGRDEQFF; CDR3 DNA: TGCAGTGCTAGAGATTGGGTAACTAGCGGGGGGAGAGATGAGCAGTTCTTC
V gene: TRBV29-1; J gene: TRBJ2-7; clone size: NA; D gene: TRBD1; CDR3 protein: CSVEEQVGQGSYEQYF; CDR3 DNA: TGCAGCGTTGAAGAACAGGTCGGACAGGGGTCGTACGAGCAGTACTTC
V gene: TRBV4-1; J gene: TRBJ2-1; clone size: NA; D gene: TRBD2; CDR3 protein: CASSQVLLAGAHRSYNEQFF; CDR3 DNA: TGCGCCAGCAGCCAAGTCCTACTAGCGGGGGCCCACCGCTCCTACAATGAGCAGTTCTTC
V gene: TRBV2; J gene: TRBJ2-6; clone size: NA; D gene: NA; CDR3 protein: CASTTGANVLTF; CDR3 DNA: TGTGCCAGCACGACTGGGGCCAACGTCCTGACTTTC
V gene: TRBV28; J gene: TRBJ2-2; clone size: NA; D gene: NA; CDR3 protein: CASSRGGTGELFF; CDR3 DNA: TGTGCCAGCAGCCGGGGAGGAACCGGGGAGCTGTTTTTT
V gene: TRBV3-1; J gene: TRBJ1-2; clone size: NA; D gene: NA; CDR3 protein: CASSQSVNYGYTF; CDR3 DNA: TGTGCCAGCAGCCAGTCAGTCAACTATGGCTACACCTTC
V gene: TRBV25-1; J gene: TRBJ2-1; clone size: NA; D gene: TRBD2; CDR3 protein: CASRAPPTSGSYNEQFF; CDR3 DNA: TGTGCCAGCAGGGCCCCCCCGACTAGCGGCTCCTACAATGAGCAGTTCTTC
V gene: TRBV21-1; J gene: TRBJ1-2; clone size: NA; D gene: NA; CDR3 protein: CASSKYGYTF; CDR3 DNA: TGTGCCAGCAGCAAATATGGCTACACCTTC
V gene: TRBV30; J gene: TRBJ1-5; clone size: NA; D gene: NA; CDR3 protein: CAWSQTRHNQPQHF; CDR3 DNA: TGTGCCTGGAGTCAAACCCGTCACAATCAGCCCCAGCATTTT
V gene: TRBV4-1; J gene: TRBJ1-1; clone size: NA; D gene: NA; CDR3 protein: CASSQASEAFF; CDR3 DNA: TGCGCCAGCAGCCAAGCGTCTGAAGCTTTCTTT
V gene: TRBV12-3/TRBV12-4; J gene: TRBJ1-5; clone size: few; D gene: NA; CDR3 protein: CASSLEGTQPQHF; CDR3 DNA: TGTGCCAGCTCCCTTGAGGGGACCCAGCCCCAGCATTTT
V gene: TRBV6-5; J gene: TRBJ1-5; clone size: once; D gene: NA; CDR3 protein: CASSRTISNQPQHF; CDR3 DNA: TGTGCCAGCAGTCGTACCATTAGCAATCAGCCCCAGCATTTT
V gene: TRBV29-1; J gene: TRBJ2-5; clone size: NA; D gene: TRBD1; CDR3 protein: CSVEGVRGRETQYF; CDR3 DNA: TGCAGCGTTGAAGGGGTCAGGGGGCGCGAGACCCAGTACTTC
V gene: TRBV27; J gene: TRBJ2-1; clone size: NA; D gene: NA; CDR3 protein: CASSSRTRVGEQFF; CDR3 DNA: TGTGCCAGCAGTTCCCGGACCCGAGTGGGCGAGCAGTTCTTC
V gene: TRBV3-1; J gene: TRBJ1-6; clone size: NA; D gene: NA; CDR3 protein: CASSPRQGYNSPLHF; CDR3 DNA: TGTGCCAGCAGCCCCAGGCAGGGCTATAATTCACCCCTCCACTTT
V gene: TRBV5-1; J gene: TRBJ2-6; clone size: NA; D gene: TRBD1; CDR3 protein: CASSLAKGQGLSTYSGANVLTF; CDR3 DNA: TGCGCCAGCAGCTTGGCCAAGGGACAGGGGCTGTCAACCTACTCTGGGGCCAACGTCCTGACTTTC
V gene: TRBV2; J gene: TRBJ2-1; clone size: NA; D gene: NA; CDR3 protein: CASGMGVYNEQFF; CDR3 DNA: TGTGCCAGCGGGATGGGGGTCTACAATGAGCAGTTCTTC
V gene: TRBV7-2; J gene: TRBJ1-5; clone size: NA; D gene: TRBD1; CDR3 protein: CASSAQQGPGQPQHF; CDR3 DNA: TGTGCCAGCAGCGCGCAACAGGGGCCGGGGCAGCCCCAGCATTTT
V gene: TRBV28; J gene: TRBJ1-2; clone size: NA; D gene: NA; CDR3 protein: CASSLMGGGYTF; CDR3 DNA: TGTGCCAGCAGTTTAATGGGGGGCGGCTACACCTTC
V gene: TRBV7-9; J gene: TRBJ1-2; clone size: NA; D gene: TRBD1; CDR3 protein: CASSSGTGAYGYTF; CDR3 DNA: TGTGCCAGCAGCTCCGGGACAGGGGCCTATGGCTACACCTTC
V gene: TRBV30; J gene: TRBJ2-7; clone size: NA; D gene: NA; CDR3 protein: CAWSVHGGPYEQYF; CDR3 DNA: TGTGCCTGGAGTGTACACGGGGGACCGTACGAGCAGTACTTC
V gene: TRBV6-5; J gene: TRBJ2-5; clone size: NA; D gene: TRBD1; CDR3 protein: CASSRTGGRKTQYF; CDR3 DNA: TGTGCCAGCAGTCGGACAGGGGGTAGGAAGACCCAGTACTTC
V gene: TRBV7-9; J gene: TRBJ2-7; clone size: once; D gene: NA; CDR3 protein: CASSPLYDEQYF; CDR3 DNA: TGTGCCAGCAGCCCCCTCTACGACGAGCAGTACTTC
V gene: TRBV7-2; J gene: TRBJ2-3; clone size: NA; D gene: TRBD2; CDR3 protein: CASSQLAGGPSTDTQYF; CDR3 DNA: TGTGCCAGCAGCCAACTCGCGGGGGGCCCTAGCACAGATACGCAGTATTTT
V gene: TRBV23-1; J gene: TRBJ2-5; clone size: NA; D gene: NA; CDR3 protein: CASSQRWGRPQETQYF; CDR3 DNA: TGCGCCAGCAGTCAGCGGTGGGGCAGGCCCCAAGAGACCCAGTACTTC
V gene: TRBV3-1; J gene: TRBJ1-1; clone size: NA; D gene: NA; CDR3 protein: CASSLFDRAFF; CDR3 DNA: TGTGCCAGCAGCCTCTTTGATCGGGCTTTCTTT
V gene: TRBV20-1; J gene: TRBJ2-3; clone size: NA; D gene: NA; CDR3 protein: CSAQKGDTQYF; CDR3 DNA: TGCAGTGCTCAAAAGGGAGATACGCAGTATTTT
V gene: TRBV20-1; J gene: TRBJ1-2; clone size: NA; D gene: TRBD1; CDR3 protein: CSASNPGQGIYGYTF; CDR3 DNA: TGCAGTGCTAGCAATCCGGGACAGGGTATCTATGGCTACACCTTC
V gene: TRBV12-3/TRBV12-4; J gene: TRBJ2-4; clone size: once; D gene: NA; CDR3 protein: CASSLGHKAGNIQYF; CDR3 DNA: TGTGCCAGCAGCTTGGGACATAAAGCAGGGAACATTCAGTACTTC
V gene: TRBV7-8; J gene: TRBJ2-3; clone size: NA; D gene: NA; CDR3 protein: CASSLMSRTDTQYF; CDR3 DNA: TGTGCCAGCAGCCTAATGAGCCGCACAGATACGCAGTATTTT
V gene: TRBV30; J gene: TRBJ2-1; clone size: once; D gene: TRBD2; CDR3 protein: CAWSGFIAGGLSYNEQFF; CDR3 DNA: TGTGCCTGGAGCGGATTCATAGCGGGGGGGCTCTCCTACAATGAGCAGTTCTTC
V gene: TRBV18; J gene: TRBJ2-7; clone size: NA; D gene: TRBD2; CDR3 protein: CASSPLMAGGIYEQYF; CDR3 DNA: TGTGCCAGCTCACCCCTAATGGCGGGGGGAATCTACGAGCAGTACTTC
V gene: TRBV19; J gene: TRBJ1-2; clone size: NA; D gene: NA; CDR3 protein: CASRAGTYGYTF; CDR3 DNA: TGTGCCAGTAGGGCAGGGACCTATGGCTACACCTTC
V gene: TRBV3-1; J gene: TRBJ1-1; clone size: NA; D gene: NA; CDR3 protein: CASMRMSGVTEAFF; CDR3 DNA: TGTGCCAGCATGAGGATGTCAGGGGTTACTGAAGCTTTCTTT
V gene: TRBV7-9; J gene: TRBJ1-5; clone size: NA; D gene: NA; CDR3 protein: CASSLGQGGIGNQPQHF; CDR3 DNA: TGTGCCAGCAGCTTAGGGCAGGGAGGTATTGGCAATCAGCCCCAGCATTTT
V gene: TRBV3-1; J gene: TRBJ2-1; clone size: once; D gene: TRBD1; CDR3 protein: CASSTRDSYNEQFF; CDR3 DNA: TGTGCCAGCAGCACTAGGGACAGCTACAATGAGCAGTTCTTC
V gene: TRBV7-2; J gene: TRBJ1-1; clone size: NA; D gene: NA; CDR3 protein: CASSPISNTEAFF; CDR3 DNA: TGTGCCAGCAGCCCAATTTCCAACACTGAAGCTTTCTTT